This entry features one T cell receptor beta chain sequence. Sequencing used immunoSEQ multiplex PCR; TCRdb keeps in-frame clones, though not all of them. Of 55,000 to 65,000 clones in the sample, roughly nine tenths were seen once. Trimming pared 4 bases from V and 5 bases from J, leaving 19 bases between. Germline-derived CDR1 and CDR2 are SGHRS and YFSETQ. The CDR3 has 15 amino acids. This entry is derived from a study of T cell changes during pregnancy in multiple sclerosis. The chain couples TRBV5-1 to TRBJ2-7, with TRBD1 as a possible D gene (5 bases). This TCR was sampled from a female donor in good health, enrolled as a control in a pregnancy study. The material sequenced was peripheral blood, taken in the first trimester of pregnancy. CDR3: CASSPGPGFVNEQYF. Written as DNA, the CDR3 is TGCGCCAGCAGCCCGGGTCCAGGGTTCGTGAACGAGCAGTACTTC.